This T cell receptor (beta chain) was recorded in a study of T cells in Graves' hyperthyroidism and ophthalmopathy. The V end was cut by 3 bases, the J end by 3 bases, with 5 bases between. The length of the CDR3 is 12 residues. The V gene's germline CDR1 is KGHSH and CDR2 LQKENI. RNA transcripts served as the template for amplifying TCR beta CDR3 regions. The study used the HTBI primer set for a first-round RT-PCR of the TCR CDR3. TCRdb independently ran MiXCR on the multiplex PCR reads; one entry per CDR3 protein. The repertoire includes 400,000 to 450,000 distinct CDR3 sequences, about 15% of them detected once, and roughly 13% sits in the top ten. Investigators excluded patients with uncontrolled infection, other autoimmune disease, pregnancy or lactation.

This rearrangement joins TRBV18 to TRBJ1-1, with D unclear. The TCR originated in a young man with Graves' ophthalmopathy. Sequenced sample: blood. CDR3 loop: CASSPRDTEAFF. Here the CDR3 DNA reads TGTGCCAGCTCACCGCGGGACACTGAAGCTTTCTTT.